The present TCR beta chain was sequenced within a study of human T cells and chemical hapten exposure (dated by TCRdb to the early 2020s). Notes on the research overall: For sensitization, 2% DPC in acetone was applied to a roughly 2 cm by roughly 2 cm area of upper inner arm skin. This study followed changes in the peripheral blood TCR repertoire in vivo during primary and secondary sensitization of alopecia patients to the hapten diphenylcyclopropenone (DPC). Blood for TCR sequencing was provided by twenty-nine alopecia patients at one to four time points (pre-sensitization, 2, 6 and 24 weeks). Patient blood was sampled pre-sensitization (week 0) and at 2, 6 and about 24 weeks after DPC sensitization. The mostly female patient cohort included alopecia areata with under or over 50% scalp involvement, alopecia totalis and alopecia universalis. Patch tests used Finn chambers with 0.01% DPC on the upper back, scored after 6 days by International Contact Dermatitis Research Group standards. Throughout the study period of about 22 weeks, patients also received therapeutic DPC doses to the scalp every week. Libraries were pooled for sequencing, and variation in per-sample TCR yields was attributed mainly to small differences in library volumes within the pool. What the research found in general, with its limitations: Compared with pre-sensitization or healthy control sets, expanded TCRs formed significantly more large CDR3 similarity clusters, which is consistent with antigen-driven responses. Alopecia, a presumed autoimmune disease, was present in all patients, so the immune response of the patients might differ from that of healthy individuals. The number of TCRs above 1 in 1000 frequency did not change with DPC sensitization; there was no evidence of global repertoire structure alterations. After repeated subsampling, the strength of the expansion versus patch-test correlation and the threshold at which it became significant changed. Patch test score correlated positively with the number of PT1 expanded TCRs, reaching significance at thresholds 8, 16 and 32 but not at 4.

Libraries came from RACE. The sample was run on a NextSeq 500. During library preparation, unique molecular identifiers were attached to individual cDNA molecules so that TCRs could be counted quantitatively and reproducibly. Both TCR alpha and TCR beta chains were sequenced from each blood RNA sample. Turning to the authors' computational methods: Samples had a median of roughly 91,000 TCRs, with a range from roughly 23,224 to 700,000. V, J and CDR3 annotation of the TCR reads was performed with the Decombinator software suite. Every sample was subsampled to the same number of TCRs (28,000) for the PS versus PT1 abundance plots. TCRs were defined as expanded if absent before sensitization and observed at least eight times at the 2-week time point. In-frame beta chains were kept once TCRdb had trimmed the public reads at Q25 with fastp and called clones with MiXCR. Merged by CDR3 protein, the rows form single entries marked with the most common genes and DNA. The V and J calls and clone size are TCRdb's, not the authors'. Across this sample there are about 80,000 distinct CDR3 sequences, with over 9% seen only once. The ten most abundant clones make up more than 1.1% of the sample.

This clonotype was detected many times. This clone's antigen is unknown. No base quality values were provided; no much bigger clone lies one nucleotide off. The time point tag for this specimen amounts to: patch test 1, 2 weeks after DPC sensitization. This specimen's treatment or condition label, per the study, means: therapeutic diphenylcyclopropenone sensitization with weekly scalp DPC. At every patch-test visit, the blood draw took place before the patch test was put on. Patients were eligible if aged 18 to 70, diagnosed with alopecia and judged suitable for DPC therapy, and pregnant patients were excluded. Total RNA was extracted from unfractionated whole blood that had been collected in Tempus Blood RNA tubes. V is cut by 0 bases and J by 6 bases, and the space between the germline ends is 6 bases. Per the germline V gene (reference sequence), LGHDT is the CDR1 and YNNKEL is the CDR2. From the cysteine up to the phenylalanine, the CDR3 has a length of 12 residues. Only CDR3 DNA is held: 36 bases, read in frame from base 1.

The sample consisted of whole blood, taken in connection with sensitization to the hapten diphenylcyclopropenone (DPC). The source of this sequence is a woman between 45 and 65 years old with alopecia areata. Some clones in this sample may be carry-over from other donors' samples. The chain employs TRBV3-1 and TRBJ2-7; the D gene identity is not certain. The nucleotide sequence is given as TGTGCCAGCAGCCAAGATGGACCCGAGCAGTACTTC. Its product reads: CASSQDGPEQYF.